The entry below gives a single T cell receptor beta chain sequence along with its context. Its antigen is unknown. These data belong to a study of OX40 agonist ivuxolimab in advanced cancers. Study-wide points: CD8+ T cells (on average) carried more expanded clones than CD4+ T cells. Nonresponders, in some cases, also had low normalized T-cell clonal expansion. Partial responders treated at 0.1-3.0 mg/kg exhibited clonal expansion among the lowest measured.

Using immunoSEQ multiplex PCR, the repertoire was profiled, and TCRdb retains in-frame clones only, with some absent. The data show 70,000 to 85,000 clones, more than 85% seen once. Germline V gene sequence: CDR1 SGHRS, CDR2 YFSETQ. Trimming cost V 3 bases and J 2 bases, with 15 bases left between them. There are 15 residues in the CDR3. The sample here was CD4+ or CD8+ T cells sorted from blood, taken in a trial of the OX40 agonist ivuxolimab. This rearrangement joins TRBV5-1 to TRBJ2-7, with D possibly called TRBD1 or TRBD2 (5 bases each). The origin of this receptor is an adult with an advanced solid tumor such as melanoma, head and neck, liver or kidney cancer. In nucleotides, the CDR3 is TGCGCCAGCAGCTGGGACGGGGAAAACCCCTACGAGCAGTACTTC. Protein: CASSWDGENPYEQYF.